Presented here are 19 T cell receptor beta chains from one specimen sequenced in a study of tumor-infiltrating lymphocytes in oesophageal squamous cell carcinoma. TCRdb itself ran the PCR reads through MiXCR, one entry per CDR3 protein. The sample carries about 17,000 distinct CDR3 sequences, 42% recorded once. The sample comprised normal esophageal tissue next to the tumor. The source is a female donor with esophageal squamous cell carcinoma.

The chain is built from TRBV12-3 or TRBV12-4 and TRBJ2-1; no definite D call. The J call may not be correct, given that the DNA end is closer to TRBJ2-4. CDR3 length equals 16 residues. Here the CDR3 DNA reads TGTGCCAGCAGTAGACCCGGTGGAGCGGCCAAAAACATTCAGTACTTC. This gives the protein CASSRPGGAAKNIQYF.

The table lists this clonotype with a few counts. Here the CDR3 reads CASTMDITSYGYTF. The DNA for the CDR3 is TGCGCCAGCACGATGGACATAACTTCTTATGGCTACACCTTC. The chain is built from TRBV5-1 and TRBJ1-2, with D maybe TRBD1 (5 bases). The V gene lost 6 bases and the J gene lost 5 bases, with 17 bases spanning the gap. The CDR3 contains 14 residues. Germline V gene lookup returns CDR1 SGHRS and CDR2 YFSETQ.

This clonotype was counted many times. V gene TRBV11-3 combines with J gene TRBJ2-4; 10 nucleotides match TRBD1. Trimming cost V 5 bases and J 9 bases; bases outside gene matches: 7. Germline assignment: CDR1 SGHNT and CDR2 YENEEA. CDR3 size: 14 residues. As DNA, the CDR3 is TGTGCCAGCAGCATAGGGGGACAGGGGACCATTCAGTACTTC. As protein: CASSIGGQGTIQYF.

In its sample, this clonotype was seen a few times. The chain joins TRBV7-2 to TRBJ2-3; 8 bases align to TRBD2. The J segment lost 15 bases and the V segment lost 3 bases, leaving 14 bases of the junction unmatched. The CDR3 is 14 amino acids. Germline lookup yields CDR1 SGHTA and CDR2 FQGNSA. CDR3 protein: CASSFSGDFPGGYF. The DNA for the CDR3 is TGTGCCAGCAGCTTTAGCGGGGATTTCCCCGGGGGATATTTT. Supplemented by reference TRBV7-2 and TRBJ2-3, the full variable domain reads GAGVSQSPSNKVTEKGKDVELRCDPISGHTALYWYRQSLGQGLEFLIYFQGNSAPDKSGLPSDRFSAERTGGSVSTLTIQRTQQEDSAVYLCASSFSGDFPGGYFGPGTRLTVL.

This chain uses TRBV27 with TRBJ2-3, with 12 bases identical to TRBD2. V trimming: 4 bases; J trimming: 1 base; junction bases outside the gene matches: 3. This CDR3 contains 16 residues. Germline V lookup: CDR1 MNHEY, CDR2 SMNVEV (reference sequence). The CDR3 sequence: CASSSRLAGGTDTQYF. The CDR3 bases are TGTGCCAGCAGTTCCCGACTAGCGGGAGGCACAGATACGCAGTATTTT.

In its sample, this clonotype was seen once. The rearrangement uses TRBV11-2 and TRBJ1-6; D gene ambiguous. The V end lost 2 bases, the J end lost 0 bases, and 17 bases lay between the germline ends. The CDR3 has 19 residues. The germline CDR1 and CDR2 sequences are SGHAT and FQNNGV. The CDR3 sequence: CASSLRSKGGSSYNSPLHF. As DNA, the CDR3 is TGTGCCAGCAGCTTAAGGAGTAAGGGAGGGAGCTCCTATAATTCACCCCTCCACTTT.

This clonotype was recorded many times. The gene calls are TRBV5-6 and TRBJ2-2; D gene unclear. The germline V and J ends were trimmed by 4 bases and 1 base, with 11 bases remaining between them. Germline V gene lookup returns CDR1 SGHDT and CDR2 YYEEEE. This CDR3 spans 15 amino acids. CDR3 residues: CASSRLGLNTGELFF. The CDR3 bases are TGTGCCAGCAGCCGGCTAGGTCTGAACACCGGGGAGCTGTTTTTT.

In regard to this clonotype: The conserved closing phenylalanine or tryptophan is absent in this CDR3, likely reflecting a read error. The limits of the CDR3 on the DNA are not certain, so only TCRdb's listed CDR3 is given. The chain joins TRBV5-5 to TRBJ2-6; the DNA was not used to check the table's D call, TRBD2. Germline CDR1 SGHKS, CDR2 YYEKEE (reference sequence). A total of 17 residues make up the CDR3, ends included. The CDR3: CASSTLRLGNSPLHFGN.

Sample share makes this clonotype medium-sized. One base away lies a much larger clone, so this may be a sequencing read error. The chain has TRBV12-3 or TRBV12-4 and TRBJ2-1, with D tentatively TRBD2 (6 bases). Near its end, the DNA agrees better with TRBJ2-7, so the J call may be wrong. CDR3 length: 16 residues. CDR3 protein: CASRPASVSSYNEQYF. In DNA, the CDR3 is TGTGCCAGCAGACCCGCTAGCGTCAGCTCCTACAATGAGCAGTACTTC.

V gene TRBV7-9 combines with J gene TRBJ2-5; D is unclear. The CDR3 is made up of 13 amino acids. Trimming pared 7 bases from V and 0 bases from J, leaving 9 bases between. CDR1 SEHNR and CDR2 FQNEAQ come from the germline V gene (reference sequence). The CDR3 sequence: CASKPEYQETQYF. For the CDR3, the DNA is TGTGCCAGCAAGCCCGAGTACCAAGAGACCCAGTACTTC.

This clonotype rates as medium-sized (0.01 to 0.1%). The chain uses TRBV7-6 and TRBJ2-3; TRBD2 matches 9 bases. CDR3 length: 17 residues. V shed 5 bases, J shed 4 bases, and the junction held 13 bases outside the gene matches. Germline values: CDR1 SGHVS, CDR2 FNYEAQ. The CDR3 nucleotides read TGTGCCAGCAGCCCCAGGAGGGGCGGGGGGGCACCAGATACGCAGTATTTT. Translating gives CASSPRRGGGAPDTQYF.

This clonotype was observed at least ten times. The rearrangement uses TRBV6-1 and TRBJ1-5; 7 bases are a match to TRBD1. V was clipped by 6 bases and J by 5 bases; unmatched bases: 10. This CDR3 has 15 amino acids. Germline loops: CDR1 MNHNS, CDR2 SASEGT. CDR3 coding DNA: TGTGCCAGCAGCTGGGGACAGTGGGGCGATCAGCCCCAGCATTTT. Its translation is CASSWGQWGDQPQHF.

This rearrangement joins TRBV7-2 to TRBJ1-2; 8 nucleotides line up with TRBD1. Losses at the gene ends were 3 bases for V and 6 bases for J; bases not matched to a gene: 3. There are 13 residues in the CDR3. Per the germline V gene, CDR1 is SGHTA and CDR2 is FQGNSA. Here the CDR3 DNA reads TGTGCCAGCAGCTTCGGCAGGGGGCATGGCTACACCTTC. It translates to CASSFGRGHGYTF.

This sequence joins TRBV7-2 and TRBJ2-5; the match to TRBD2 covers 15 bases. The end of the DNA aligns better with TRBJ2-3, so the J call may be wrong. The CDR3 has 16 residues. Germline CDR1 and CDR2: SGHTA and FQGNSA. CDR3 protein: CASSRGLAGGEDTQYF. CDR3 DNA sequence: TGTGCCAGCAGCCGAGGACTAGCGGGAGGGGAAGATACGCAGTATTTT.

In this sample, this clonotype turned up many times. The chain joins TRBV7-9 to TRBJ2-5, with a tentative D call TRBD2 (7 bases). V was trimmed by 1 base and J by 5 bases, leaving 17 bases between them. The V gene's germline CDR1 is SEHNR and CDR2 FQNEAQ (reference sequence). The CDR3 length is 16 residues. The CDR3 here is CASSLGVGGGRETQYF. CDR3 DNA sequence: TGTGCCAGCAGCTTAGGCGTAGGGGGGGGTCGGGAGACCCAGTACTTC.

There are many counts of this clonotype. The chain employs TRBV10-3 and TRBJ2-7; D gene ambiguous. Germline CDR1 and CDR2: ENHRY and SYGVKD. The CDR3 contains 13 residues. V shed 3 bases and J shed 5 bases, with 11 bases lying between them. The CDR3 reads CAISDKGFNEQYF. In DNA form, the CDR3 reads TGTGCCATCAGTGATAAAGGGTTCAACGAGCAGTACTTC.

The CDR3 sequence: CASSLEYNEQFF. CDR3 DNA: TGTGCCAGCAGCTTAGAGTACAATGAGCAGTTCTTC. The V gene is TRBV11-2, the J gene TRBJ2-1; D gene uncertain. Per germline, CDR1 SGHAT and CDR2 FQNNGV. V gave up 0 bases and J gave up 4 bases, with 1 base separating them. The CDR3 length is 12 residues.

This clonotype was seen many times. The chain combines TRBV6-1 with TRBJ2-5; 8 bases are a match to TRBD1. The CDR3 loop spans 13 amino acids. CDR1 and CDR2 (germline): MNHNS, SASEGT. J lost 0 bases, V lost 11 bases, and 5 bases had no gene match. Written as DNA, the CDR3 is TGTGCCGCGGCAGGGGGCAACCAAGAGACCCAGTACTTC. The encoded protein is CAAAGGNQETQYF.

This clonotype was detected many times. The chain joins TRBV7-9 to TRBJ1-2; D ambiguous. Deletions cut 0 bases from V and 4 bases from J, with 12 bases between. CDR1 and CDR2 (germline): SEHNR, FQNEAQ (reference sequence). The CDR3 contains 15 residues. CDR3 region: CASSLAPLNPYGYTF. The CDR3 bases are TGTGCCAGCAGCTTAGCCCCCCTGAATCCCTATGGCTACACCTTC.